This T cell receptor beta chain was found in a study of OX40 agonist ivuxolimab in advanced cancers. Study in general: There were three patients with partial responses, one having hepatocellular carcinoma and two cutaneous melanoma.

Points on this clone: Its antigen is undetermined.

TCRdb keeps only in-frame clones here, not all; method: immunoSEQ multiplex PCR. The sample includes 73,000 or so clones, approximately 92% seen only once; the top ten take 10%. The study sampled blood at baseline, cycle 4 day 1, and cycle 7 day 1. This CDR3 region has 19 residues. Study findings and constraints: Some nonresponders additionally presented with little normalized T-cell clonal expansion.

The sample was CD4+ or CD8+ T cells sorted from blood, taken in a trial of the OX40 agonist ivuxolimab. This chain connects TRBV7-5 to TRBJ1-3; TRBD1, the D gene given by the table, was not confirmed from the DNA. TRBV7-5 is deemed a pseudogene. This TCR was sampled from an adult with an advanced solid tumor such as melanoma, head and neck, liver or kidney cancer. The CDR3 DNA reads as TGTGCCAGAAGCTTAGCCACCTGGACAGGGCCCGTCTCTGGAAACACCATATATTTT. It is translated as CARSLATWTGPVSGNTIYF.